The rows below give T cell receptor beta chains drawn from one sample of a study of OX40 agonist ivuxolimab in advanced cancers. The protocol was immunoSEQ multiplex PCR, while the TCRdb copy is restricted to in-frame clones and leaves out a portion. The sample carries more than 70,000 clones, under 95% recorded once. This sample comprised CD4+ or CD8+ T cells sorted from blood, obtained in a trial of the OX40 agonist ivuxolimab. These receptors originate from an adult with an advanced solid tumor such as melanoma, head and neck, liver or kidney cancer. The CDR3 runs from the conserved cysteine through the conserved F or W. D genes are given only for firm matches. Rows give clone size only sometimes, using once, few, many, or a class for an expanded clone.

clone_size | d_call | j_call | v_call | cdr3_nt | cdr3_aa
NA | NA | TRBJ1-4 | TRBV9 | TGTGCCAGCAGCGTAGCTACAGGTTATACTGAAAAACTGTTTTTT | CASSVATGYTEKLFF
NA | TRBD2 | TRBJ2-5 | TRBV28 | TGTGCCAGCAGCACGGGACTAGCGGGAGTAGAGACCCAGTACTTC | CASSTGLAGVETQYF
NA | TRBD1 | TRBJ2-7 | TRBV14 | TGTGCCAGCAGCCAAGGAATTAGGGGCAGGGGGACCTACGAGCAGTACTTC | CASSQGIRGRGTYEQYF
once | TRBD2 | TRBJ2-1 | TRBV27 | TGTGCCACCCCGGGTCCTATGTTACTAGCGGTGTACAATGAGCAGTTCTTC | CATPGPMLLAVYNEQFF
NA | TRBD1 | TRBJ1-3 | TRBV28 | TGTGCCACCGGGAGAGGGACAGGGGATGGAAACACCATATATTTT | CATGRGTGDGNTIYF
NA | TRBD2 | TRBJ2-5 | TRBV6-5 | TGTGCCAGCAGTTACGCGGGAGTGGGAGAGACCCAGTACTTC | CASSYAGVGETQYF
once | NA | TRBJ2-5 | TRBV6-5 | TGTGCCAGCAGTTACGGTTTCAGTAAAGAGACCCAGTACTTC | CASSYGFSKETQYF
NA | TRBD1 | TRBJ1-2 | TRBV6-6 | TGTGCCAGCAGGAGAACAGGGGAAGTAAACTATGGCTACACCTTC | CASRRTGEVNYGYTF
NA | NA | TRBJ2-1 | TRBV6-5 | TGTGCCAGCAGTTCGACAAGAGGAAGGAATGAGCAGTTCTTC | CASSSTRGRNEQFF
NA | TRBD1 | TRBJ2-6 | TRBV5-6 | TGTGCCAGCAGCTTGGGACAGGGGCTTGGGGCCAACGTCCTGACTTTC | CASSLGQGLGANVLTF
once | TRBD1 | TRBJ1-5 | TRBV7-2 | TGTGCCAGCAGTTCATGGGACAGGATGGGTCAGCCCCAGCATTTT | CASSSWDRMGQPQHF
once | TRBD2 | TRBJ2-7 | TRBV11-2 | TGTGCCAGCCGCGGTCTAGCTAGCGGTTACGAGCAGTACTTC | CASRGLASGYEQYF
NA | NA | TRBJ2-3 | TRBV9 | TGTGCCAGCAGCGTAGCGGGCGCTGTCCTAGAGGATGGCGATACGCAGTATTTT | CASSVAGAVLEDGDTQYF
NA | NA | TRBJ2-1 | TRBV10-3 | TGTGCCATCAGTGAGTCGGGTGGGAACCACAATGAGCAGTTCTTC | CAISESGGNHNEQFF
once | NA | TRBJ2-1 | TRBV11-3 | TGTGCCAGCAGCTTGTATACAGGGACCGTCTACAATGAGCAGTTCTTC | CASSLYTGTVYNEQFF
NA | NA | TRBJ2-1 | TRBV7-6 | TGTGCCAGCAGCTTAGACGCGAGCTCCTACAATGAGCAGTTCTTC | CASSLDASSYNEQFF
once | TRBD2 | TRBJ2-1 | TRBV19 | TGTGCCAGTAGTATAGATAGTCTAGCGGGAGAAGCGTTCTTC | CASSIDSLAGEAFF
NA | NA | TRBJ2-3 | TRBV5-1 | TGCGCCAGCAGCTTGGCCCCAGACGGGGCAGATACGCAGTATTTT | CASSLAPDGADTQYF
once | TRBD2 | TRBJ2-7 | TRBV11-3 | TGTGCCAGCACAAGCGGGAATGTTTACGAGCAGTACTTC | CASTSGNVYEQYF
NA | TRBD2 | TRBJ2-7 | TRBV5-4 | TGTGCCAGCAGCTCGGCCGGGACTAGCAGGCAATACTACGAGCAGTACTTC | CASSSAGTSRQYYEQYF
NA | NA | TRBJ1-1 | TRBV7-2 | TGTGCCAGCAGCCCCCGCGGCGTCGGTGGCACTGAAGCTTTCTTT | CASSPRGVGGTEAFF
NA | NA | TRBJ2-2 | TRBV7-9 | TGTGCCAGCAGTCGAGACGTTGGGCAGGGGTCCGGGGAGCTGTTTTTT | CASSRDVGQGSGELFF
NA | TRBD1 | TRBJ2-2 | TRBV25-1 | TGTGCCAGCAGAAAACAGGGGGCGGGGAACACCGGGGAGCTGTTTTTT | CASRKQGAGNTGELFF
NA | TRBD1 | TRBJ1-5 | TRBV28 | TGTGCCAGCAGTTCGGACAGGGATCGAAGCAATCAGCCCCAGCATTTT | CASSSDRDRSNQPQHF
NA | NA | TRBJ2-5 | TRBV5-1 | TGCGCCAGCAGCTTGGGGGAACAGGTGGAGACCCAGTACTTC | CASSLGEQVETQYF
NA | NA | TRBJ2-1 | TRBV25-1 | TGTGCCAGCAGACCGGGTTCCCTAGGGTCGGAGCAGTTCTTC | CASRPGSLGSEQFF
NA | NA | TRBJ2-5 | TRBV7-9 | TGTGCCAGCAGCATTACTAGCAACCAAGAGACCCAGTACTTC | CASSITSNQETQYF